These T cell receptor beta chains were read from a single sample in a study of T cell responses to AZD1222 COVID-19 vaccine. Sequencing was performed with immunoSEQ multiplex PCR; in TCRdb, only in-frame clones are kept and a portion is missing. The repertoire holds over 110,000 clones, with 80% to 90% as singletons. This material consisted of peripheral blood, taken on day 0 of AZD1222 vaccination. The receptors here all came from an adult in good health. Each CDR3 is given with its conserved first and last residue. The order of the fields is V gene, J gene, D gene, clone size, CDR3 DNA, CDR3 protein. A D gene is named only where the DNA matches it firmly. Clone size appears in some rows only: once, few, many, or a class for an expanded clone.

>TRBV12-3/TRBV12-4|TRBJ1-3|NA|NA
TGTGCCAGCAGTCGCCATGGAAACACCATATATTTT
CASSRHGNTIYF
>TRBV13|TRBJ2-3|TRBD2|once
TGTGCCAGCAGCACCATAGCGGGGGCCTGGGATACGCAGTATTTT
CASSTIAGAWDTQYF
>TRBV6-5|TRBJ1-1|NA|NA
TGTGCCAGCGGAAAAGGGAGGGTCTCCGGGACTGAAGCTTTCTTT
CASGKGRVSGTEAFF
>TRBV28|TRBJ2-7|NA|NA
TGTGCCAGCACCACACCGGGAGCCTCCTACGAGCAGTACTTC
CASTTPGASYEQYF
>TRBV11-2|TRBJ2-5|TRBD1|once
TGTGCCAGCAGCTTAGCCGGACAGGGGGAGACCCAGTACTTC
CASSLAGQGETQYF
>TRBV3-1/TRBV3-2|TRBJ2-2|NA|NA
TGTGCCAGCAGCCAAGATTCGGGTACCACCGGGGAGCTGTTTTTT
CASSQDSGTTGELFF
>TRBV5-6|TRBJ1-2|NA|few
TGTGCCAGCAGTCCAACCAGGGACTATGGCTACACCTTC
CASSPTRDYGYTF
>TRBV18|TRBJ1-5|NA|NA
TGTGCCAGCTCACTGCAGAATCAGCCCCAGCATTTT
CASSLQNQPQHF
>TRBV2|TRBJ2-1|NA|NA
TGTGCCAGCAATCGGGGCGAAGGGAACGGTGAGCAGTTCTTC
CASNRGEGNGEQFF
>TRBV6-5|TRBJ2-7|NA|NA
TGTGCCAGCAGTTACTCGAGGGCTGCCCGGGAGCAGTACTTC
CASSYSRAAREQYF
>TRBV6-5|TRBJ1-3|NA|NA
TGTGCCAGCAGTTACTCAGGGGGTATGGGAAACACCATATATTTT
CASSYSGGMGNTIYF
>TRBV18|TRBJ1-1|NA|once
TGTGCCAGCTCACCAGGGGACACTGAAGCTTTCTTT
CASSPGDTEAFF
>TRBV12-3/TRBV12-4|TRBJ2-7|TRBD1|NA
TGTGCCAGCAGGACGACAGGGGGAGAGCAGTACTTC
CASRTTGGEQYF
>TRBV9|TRBJ1-2|NA|NA
TGTGCCAGCAGCGCAATCCTATGGGACTATGGCTACACCTTC
CASSAILWDYGYTF
>TRBV10-3|TRBJ2-7|NA|NA
TGTGCCATCAGTGCCATAAGCTACGAGCAGTACTTC
CAISAISYEQYF
>TRBV7-2|TRBJ1-5|NA|NA
TGTGCCAGCAGTCTAGGATGGGGGGGTCAGCCCCAGCATTTT
CASSLGWGGQPQHF
>TRBV7-9|TRBJ1-5|NA|NA
TGTGCCAGCAGCCCAAGACGGGGTCAGCCCCAGCATTTT
CASSPRRGQPQHF
>TRBV18|TRBJ2-4|NA|NA
TGTGCCAGCTCACCACCGGAGGGAGTAGCCAAAAACATTCAGTACTTC
CASSPPEGVAKNIQYF
>TRBV19|TRBJ2-1|TRBD1|NA
TGTGCCAGTAGTATGGACAGGGGCGGATACAATGAGCAGTTCTTC
CASSMDRGGYNEQFF
>TRBV3-1/TRBV3-2|TRBJ2-5|NA|NA
TGTGCCAGCAGCCAAGTTCCCGATGAGACCCAGTACTTC
CASSQVPDETQYF
>TRBV18|TRBJ1-2|NA|few
TGTGCCAGCTCACCGGAACAGGGTGGCTACACCTTC
CASSPEQGGYTF
>TRBV19|TRBJ2-1|TRBD1|NA
TGTGCCAGTGCAGGGACAGGGGGCCTCGATGAGCAGTTCTTC
CASAGTGGLDEQFF
>TRBV21-1|TRBJ1-1|NA|NA
TGTAAAGGGATAACTGAAGCTTTCTTT
CKGITEAFF
>TRBV28|TRBJ2-1|NA|NA
TGTGCCAGCAGTCTTGGAAACAGGGACTACAATGAGCAGTTCTTC
CASSLGNRDYNEQFF
>TRBV7-9|TRBJ2-7|NA|NA
TGTGCCAGCAGCTTCGACAGCTATACCTACGAGCAGTACTTC
CASSFDSYTYEQYF
>TRBV2|TRBJ1-2|NA|once
TGTGCCAGGGGGCAGGCAGGCGCCAACTATGGCTACACCTTC
CARGQAGANYGYTF
>TRBV9|TRBJ2-1|NA|NA
TGTGCCAGCAGCTCCGGAAACAATGAGCAGTTCTTC
CASSSGNNEQFF
>TRBV6-6|TRBJ2-7|NA|NA
TGTGCCAGCCGTAGTTCAGGGGTCAACTCCTACGAGCAGTACTTC
CASRSSGVNSYEQYF
>TRBV19|TRBJ2-2|TRBD1|few
TGTGCCAGTAGTATAAACAGGGGGCTTTTCCGGGAGCTGTTTTTT
CASSINRGLFRELFF
>TRBV5-1|TRBJ2-1|TRBD2|NA
TGCGCCAGCTCTGTAGTGCGGGGGGGCAATGAGCAGTTCTTC
CASSVVRGGNEQFF
>TRBV10-1|TRBJ1-6|NA|NA
TGCGCCAGCAGTGAGTCGAACACAGGGAAAGGAAATTCACCCCTCCACTTT
CASSESNTGKGNSPLHF
>TRBV28|TRBJ1-4|NA|NA
TGTGCCAGCAGTTTATTGAGGGAAAAACTGTTTTTT
CASSLLREKLFF
>TRBV4-1|TRBJ1-1|NA|NA
TGCGCCAGCAGCCAAGATCGGGGAAACACTGAAGCTTTCTTT
CASSQDRGNTEAFF
>TRBV6-5|TRBJ2-1|NA|NA
TGTGCCAGCAGCTCCGGGACGGCGTTTTACAATGAGCAGTTCTTC
CASSSGTAFYNEQFF
>TRBV6-5|TRBJ2-3|NA|NA
TGTGCCAGCAGAAGGGGCAGTCGGGATACGCAGTATTTT
CASRRGSRDTQYF
>TRBV6-5|TRBJ2-1|TRBD2|NA
TGTGCCAGCAGTTACTCGGCACTAGCGGGATCGAATGAGCAGTTCTTC
CASSYSALAGSNEQFF
>TRBV5-6|TRBJ2-1|NA|NA
TGTGCCAGCACCCTTCAGGGCAATGAGCAGTTCTTC
CASTLQGNEQFF
>TRBV7-8|TRBJ2-7|NA|NA
TGTGCCAGCAGCGACAACCAGGGGACCCCGGGCTTC
CASSDNQGTPGF
>TRBV14|TRBJ1-1|NA|NA
TGTGCCAGCAGCCAACAGGGGCGGAACACTGAAGCTTTCTTT
CASSQQGRNTEAFF
>TRBV6-5|TRBJ2-1|NA|NA
TGTGCCAGCAGTTACGGGGATATCCGGACTTACAATGAGCAGTTCTTC
CASSYGDIRTYNEQFF
>TRBV6-4|TRBJ2-3|TRBD2|NA
TGTGCCAGCAGTGAAGCTAGCGGGAGCACAGATACGCAGTATTTT
CASSEASGSTDTQYF
>TRBV29-1|TRBJ1-1|NA|NA
TGCAGCGTGGAGACAGGCGTAAACACTGAAGCTTTCTTT
CSVETGVNTEAFF
>TRBV5-4|TRBJ2-7|NA|few
TGTGCCAGCAGCTTGGGACAGGAGACCTACGAGCAGTACTTC
CASSLGQETYEQYF
>TRBV5-1|TRBJ2-2|TRBD1|few
TGCGCCAGCAGTCCCGGGACAGCGAACACCGGGGAGCTGTTTTTT
CASSPGTANTGELFF
>TRBV6-5|TRBJ1-5|NA|NA
TGTGCCAGCAGTTACCGTACAGGGAAGGATCAGCCCCAGCATTTT
CASSYRTGKDQPQHF
>TRBV9|TRBJ2-7|TRBD2|NA
TGTGCCAGCAGCGCGACTAGCGGGGTTTCCCACGAGCAGTACTTC
CASSATSGVSHEQYF
>TRBV7-2|TRBJ2-7|NA|NA
TGTGCCAGCAGCTCCCAGGGGGGAGAGATGTACGAGCAGTACTTC
CASSSQGGEMYEQYF
>TRBV6-5|TRBJ2-7|NA|NA
TGTGCCAGCAGCCGACAGGTCGGGGCCTACGAGCAGTACTTC
CASSRQVGAYEQYF